The text below deals with one T cell receptor (beta chain). Its specificity is not known. A multiplex PCR was run with 60 Vbeta primers and 13 Jbeta primers. Generated by immunoSEQ multiplex PCR, the TCRdb table keeps only in-frame clones and is missing some. Its table lists under 65,000 clones. The data belong to a study of cytomegalovirus exposure and HLA in healthy donors. There are 15 residues in the CDR3. V lost 4 bases to trimming and J lost 4 bases, with 11 bases between them. Looked up from germline, CDR1 is MDHEN and CDR2 is SYDVKM. General study points: The study recorded 150 to 200 TCR beta chains that were cytomegalovirus-associated. In an earlier analysis, about 87% or about 30%: the productive usage of most TCR beta V segments.

The sequence came from a woman in her twenties or thirties in good health and CMV-seropositive. The rearrangement uses TRBV28 and TRBJ1-6; unclear D gene. The material sequenced was PBMCs. This CDR3 is CASSSIGSYNSPLHF. The CDR3 nucleotides read TGTGCCAGCAGTTCGATCGGGAGTTATAATTCACCCCTCCACTTT. The full variable domain, rest sourced from reference TRBV28 and TRBJ1-6, is DVKVTQSSRYLVKRTGEKVFLECVQDMDHENMFWYRQDPGLGLRLIYFSYDVKMKEKGDIPEGYSVSREKKERFSLILESASTNQTSMYLCASSSIGSYNSPLHFGNGTRLTVT.